This paragraph covers one T cell receptor (beta chain) sequence. This sample was included in a study of T-cell reconstitution after alpha-beta-depleted transplantation in children. It was with unique molecular identifiers that the TCRbeta library was prepared. MiXCR, applied by TCRdb to the PCR reads, yields one record per CDR3 protein. The sample includes about 640,000 distinct CDR3 sequences, roughly 17% of them seen just once. Germline lookup yields CDR1 SGHTA and CDR2 FQGNSA. J lost 5 bases, V lost 5 bases, and 13 bases had no gene match. CDR3 size: 16 residues. The chain has TRBV7-2 and TRBJ2-5, with 8 nucleotides matching TRBD2. This specimen was PBMCs from the stem cell graft donor, taken from the stem cell graft. This clonotype was sampled from a human donor who donated a stem cell graft to a child with acute myeloid leukemia. In DNA form, the CDR3 reads TGTGCCAGCAGCCCCCAGGGGCGGGGGGAATGGGAGACCCAGTACTTC. Protein: CASSPQGRGEWETQYF.